This T cell receptor (beta chain) was sequenced for a study of blood T cell repertoires in COVID-19. Researchers sorted participants into cohorts using their self-reported clinical history. The method was immunoSEQ multiplex PCR; TCRdb's version includes in-frame clones alone and lacks a portion of them. This sample has about 300,000 clones, with about 85% found just once. Sequencing input: PBMCs or T cells enriched from blood (not recorded which). The TCR comes from a woman aged 25 to 39 who had been exposed to COVID-19.

Here the CDR3 DNA reads TGTGCCATCAGTTCAGGGACAGGGGATATAGGCTACACCTTC. Its translation: CAISSGTGDIGYTF. The rearrangement joins TRBV10-3 to TRBJ1-2; the match to TRBD1 covers 10 bases. The J segment lost 8 bases and the V segment lost 5 bases, leaving 8 bases of the junction unmatched. In germline, CDR1 is ENHRY, CDR2 SYGVKD. This CDR3 contains 14 residues.